Listed below are T cell receptor beta chains from one sample, sequenced in a study of T cell clones after liver transplantation. Here immunoSEQ multiplex PCR was the method, and the copy in TCRdb shows in-frame clones only, minus some. The table lists 70,000 to 80,000 clones, more than 90% of them singletons. Sequencing was performed on CD4+ T cells from blood, taken before liver transplant. The receptor set was obtained from a human donor who received a liver transplant. Both conserved end residues are part of each CDR3. A D gene is named only where the DNA matches it firmly. Not all rows give a size; the values are once, few, many and, for expanded clones, a class.

clone_size	v_call	d_call	j_call	cdr3_aa	cdr3_nt
.	TRBV9	TRBD2	TRBJ2-1	CASSGTGGPHEQFF	TGTGCCAGCAGCGGAACGGGAGGGCCACATGAGCAGTTCTTC
.	TRBV28	TRBD2	TRBJ2-2	CASSLGGTSGFTGELFF	TGTGCCAGCAGTTTGGGAGGGACTAGCGGGTTCACCGGGGAGCTGTTTTTT
.	TRBV6-6	.	TRBJ1-1	CASSYSGRDTEAFF	TGTGCCAGCAGTTACTCAGGAAGGGACACTGAAGCTTTCTTT
.	TRBV28	.	TRBJ1-5	CASSPARRDQPQHF	TGTGCCAGCAGCCCCGCCAGGAGAGATCAGCCCCAGCATTTT
.	TRBV5-1	.	TRBJ2-1	CASSSDYYNEQFF	TGCGCCAGCAGCTCGGATTACTACAATGAGCAGTTCTTC
.	TRBV5-1	.	TRBJ2-3	CASSLQRLGTDTQYF	TGCGCCAGCAGCCTTCAAAGACTAGGCACAGATACGCAGTATTTT
.	TRBV21-1	.	TRBJ1-2	CANVLGVSYGYTF	TGTGCCAACGTCCTAGGGGTTAGCTATGGCTACACCTTC
.	TRBV10-1	.	TRBJ2-2	CASSNDLGTGELFF	TGCGCCAGCAGTAATGACCTGGGGACCGGGGAGCTGTTTTTT
once	TRBV18	.	TRBJ1-5	CASSPRSDDNQPQHF	TGTGCCAGCTCACCACGGAGTGACGACAATCAGCCCCAGCATTTT
.	TRBV2	TRBD1	TRBJ1-1	CASRDRGNTEAFF	TGTGCCAGCAGGGACAGGGGGAACACTGAAGCTTTCTTT
.	TRBV7-9	.	TRBJ2-7	CASSPVDSFYEQYF	TGTGCCAGCAGCCCGGTTGACAGCTTCTACGAGCAGTACTTC
.	TRBV6-5	.	TRBJ2-3	CASQSTSDTQYF	TGTGCCAGCCAGAGCACTTCAGATACGCAGTATTTT
.	TRBV2	.	TRBJ2-7	CAGRDMSYEQYF	TGTGCCGGGCGGGACATGTCCTACGAGCAGTACTTC
.	TRBV19	TRBD1	TRBJ2-3	CASSISPGGLGTDTQYF	TGTGCCAGTAGTATTTCCCCAGGGGGCTTGGGCACAGATACGCAGTATTTT
.	TRBV5-4	.	TRBJ1-2	CASSLVRVGWGYTF	TGTGCCAGCAGCTTGGTCAGGGTGGGATGGGGCTACACCTTC
.	TRBV7-9	.	TRBJ2-1	CASSSLLFAPNEQFF	TGTGCCAGCAGCTCCCTACTATTTGCGCCGAATGAGCAGTTCTTC
once	TRBV2	TRBD2	TRBJ2-2	CASRRESSGELFF	TGTGCCAGCAGGCGGGAGAGTTCCGGGGAGCTGTTTTTT
.	TRBV4-3	TRBD1	TRBJ2-1	CASSLDRGPQFF	TGCGCCAGCAGCCTTGACAGGGGACCGCAGTTCTTC
.	TRBV7-2	TRBD1	TRBJ2-1	CASSLTTGGSYNEQFF	TGTGCCAGCAGCTTAACGACAGGGGGCTCCTACAATGAGCAGTTCTTC